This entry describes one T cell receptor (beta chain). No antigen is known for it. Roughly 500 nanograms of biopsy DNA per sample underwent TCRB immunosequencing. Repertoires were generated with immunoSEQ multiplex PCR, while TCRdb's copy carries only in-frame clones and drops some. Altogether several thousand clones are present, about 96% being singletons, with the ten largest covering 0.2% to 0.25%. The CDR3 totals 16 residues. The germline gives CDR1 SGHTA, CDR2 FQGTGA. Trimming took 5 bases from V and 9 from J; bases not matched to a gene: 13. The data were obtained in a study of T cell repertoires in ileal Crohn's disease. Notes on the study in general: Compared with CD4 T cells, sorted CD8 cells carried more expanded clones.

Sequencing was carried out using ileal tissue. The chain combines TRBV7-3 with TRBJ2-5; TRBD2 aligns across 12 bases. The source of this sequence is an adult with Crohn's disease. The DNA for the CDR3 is TGTGCCAGCAGCCAGGACGAACTAGCGGGGGGCGGGGCCCAGTACTTC. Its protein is CASSQDELAGGGAQYF.